This passage covers 10 T cell receptor beta chains from one sample sequenced in a study of T cells expressing NK-cell markers. Following a re-call of the 5' RACE reads, TCRdb has one entry per CDR3 protein and lacks DNA. The listing contains 550,000 to 600,000 distinct CDR3 sequences. The specimen sequenced was blood T cells: a sorted CD56 or NKG2C T cell subset, CD4+ or CD8+ T cells, or bulk PBMC T cells (not recorded which). The receptor set was obtained from a man aged 18 to 35 in good health.

The chain combines TRBV6-4 with TRBJ1-2; the TCRdb D gene call, TRBD1, has no DNA to confirm it. There are 15 residues in the CDR3. Germline CDR1 reads MRHNA; CDR2 reads SNTAGT. The CDR3 reads CASSEFGTGVYGYTF.

This chain connects TRBV7-2 to TRBJ2-7; the TCRdb D gene call, TRBD2, has no DNA to confirm it. Germline V gives CDR1 SGHTA, CDR2 FQGNSA. The CDR3 sequence is 17 residues long. The CDR3 here is CASSYTGTSGSPYEQYF.

The chain is built from TRBV6-2 or TRBV6-3 and TRBJ2-6. Germline V gene lookup returns CDR1 MNHEY and CDR2 SVGEGT. The CDR3 is 12 amino acids. The CDR3 loop is CASSPDANVLTF.

J is TRBJ2-2 and V is TRBV12-3 or TRBV12-4; as DNA is missing, the TRBD1 call by TCRdb cannot be tested. This CDR3 contains 15 residues. CDR3 region: CASGSFRTVTGELFF.

This rearrangement joins TRBV24-1 to TRBJ1-2; TCRdb's D call of TRBD1 is untestable without DNA. CDR3 size: 15 residues. The germline V gene encodes CDR1 KGHDR and CDR2 SFDVKD. CDR3 region: CATSGGTGINYGYTF.

V and J are TRBV12-3 or TRBV12-4 and TRBJ1-1. The length of the CDR3 is 15 residues. The CDR3 sequence is CASSQRPVRNTEAFF.

The chain is built from TRBV5-1 and TRBJ2-1; TCRdb proposes TRBD2, but this gene call is untestable without DNA. The germline CDR1 and CDR2 sequences are SGHRS and YFSETQ. This CDR3 region has 15 residues. The CDR3 here is CASRGFGAGDREQFF.

The chain recombines TRBV10-3 with TRBJ2-3; TCRdb proposes TRBD1, but this gene call is untestable without DNA. CDR1 and CDR2 from the germline V gene are ENHRY and SYGVKD. The CDR3 extends over 16 amino acids. The CDR3 loop reads CAISDIEGANTDTQYF.

This chain links TRBV5-1 with TRBJ2-1; TCRdb calls TRBD2, which cannot be checked without DNA. CDR1 is SGHRS and CDR2 is YFSETQ in the germline V gene. This CDR3 contains 14 residues. This CDR3 is CASSLGRQYNEQFF.

The chain couples TRBV10-3 to TRBJ2-2; checking the TCRdb D call of TRBD1 is not possible without DNA. Germline values: CDR1 ENHRY, CDR2 SYGVKD. The CDR3 contains 14 residues. This CDR3 is CAISEVGSAGELFF.